This TCR beta chain was retrieved from a study of T cell responses to AZD1222 COVID-19 vaccine (dated by TCRdb to the early 2020s). General notes on the study: TCR sequencing was performed for 230 to 250 trial participants, of whom roughly 200 were given two doses of AZD1222 and around 25 were given two doses of MenACWY control vaccine. Trial participants were enrolled by age into 18-55, 56-69 and 70-plus year subgroups, with around 140, 26 and 57 TCR-sequenced participants respectively.

Note on this clone: The specificity of this receptor is unknown. Nothing much larger sits one base from this clone, and base qualities are not available.

The CDR3 regions of human TCRbeta chains were analyzed by immunosequencing. The study's own analysis went as follows. TCRs in the repertoires were matched against a reference library of SARS-CoV-2-specific TCRs that had been generated with the MIRA antigen-specificity platform. Breadth meant the fraction of unique TCRs that were SARS-CoV-2-associated, whereas depth meant the fraction of total T cells that were SARS-CoV-2-associated. Each spike-specific TCR was assigned to its reactive spike region and to a CD4 or CD8 class using the MIRA data. Log10-transformed breadth and depth values were compared by one-way ANOVA with Sidak's multiple comparisons tests. TCRdb provides this immuneACCESS table in a form limited to in-frame rearrangements. Some clones are lacking; in checked studies, under half of them reflect an unresolved V gene, and why the rest are absent is not known. V, J and clone size are those of that table, while D and trimming were read from the DNA. Counted in this sample were 150,000 to 200,000 clones; around 94% of them appeared once. Approximately 4.6% of the sample is in the top ten clones.

Summary of the overall study and its limitations: Participants were mostly white British, with more females than males. The authors suggested clonal diversity may have been underestimated. Vaccine-associated CD4 TCRs spanned the whole spike protein, with dominant responses in regions 160-218 and 743-854. Because no day 14 peak-response samples were available, the repertoires could be characterized only after the peak T cell response. After two AZD1222 doses, spike-specific TCR breadth and depth were significantly higher than at day 0 and than in MenACWY recipients. Only five to seven AZD1222 recipients were SARS-CoV-2 seropositive at baseline, limiting conclusions about previously exposed vaccinees. The 56-69-year group was small, and its depth increase did not reach significance, likely because of low power. Reportedly, almost half of the unique spike-specific TCRs recognized epitopes lying outside the regions that are mutated in the B.1.351 and B.1.1.7 variants.

Based on the germline V gene, the CDR1 and CDR2 sequences are ENHRY and SYGVKD. Including cysteine and phenylalanine, the CDR3 has 16 amino acids. Only the CDR3 DNA stays, 48 bases, in frame from base 1. The germline V and J ends show losses of 2 bases and 5 bases respectively, and no gene match explains 4 bases of the junction. The time point label, as the study defines it: about 28 days (+/-7) after the second vaccine dose. AZD1222 recipients given second doses at about 4 weeks or at about 12 weeks were pooled, since spike-specific TCR depth and breadth were not found to differ between the two schedules. Vaccinee samples came from UK trials COV001 and COV002, including a single-blind randomized controlled phase 2/3 trial of AZD1222 (ChAdOx1 nCoV-19) in healthy adults. For TCRbeta chain sequencing, PBMC samples were collected from trial participants at day 0 and at day 28 after the second dose.

The chain was built from TRBV10-3 and TRBJ2-7; 15 bases in the junction line up with TRBD2. The source was peripheral blood, collected 28 days after the second AZD1222 dose. This sequence was found in an adult who received the AZD1222 COVID-19 vaccine. The nucleotide sequence reads as follows: TGTGCCATCAGTGAGACGGGACTAGCGGGGGGCCACGAGCAGTACTTC. Translation gives CAISETGLAGGHEQYF.